The entry below describes one T cell receptor beta chain. Antigen specificity is unknown. PCR used 60 Vbeta primers and 13 Jbeta primers. TCRdb's table, derived via immunoSEQ multiplex PCR, lists solely in-frame clones and lacks some. The repertoire has approximately 130,000 clones, around two thirds of them found once; the top ten carry 2.4%. These data are taken from a study of cytomegalovirus exposure and HLA in healthy donors. Study-level background: A preliminary data release comprised 80 million to 95 million unique TCRs obtained from HLA-typed donors. Study outcomes and limitations: According to an earlier analysis, most TCR beta V segments yielded productive rearrangements about 90% or about 30% of the time.

CDR3 length: 14 residues. V was trimmed by 0 bases and J by 1 base, leaving 6 bases between them. From germline, CDR1 is LGHNA and CDR2 YNFKEQ. Source material: PBMCs. The rearrangement uses TRBV4-2 and TRBJ1-1, with D unresolved. This clonotype originated in a woman in her forties in good health and CMV-seronegative. In DNA form, the CDR3 reads TGTGCCAGCAGCCAAGAGAGGAGGAACACTGAAGCTTTCTTT. Its translation: CASSQERRNTEAFF.